Here is one T cell receptor (beta chain) with its context. What it recognizes is unknown. A much larger clone is a single base away; this may be a read error. The data were taken from a study of T cell repertoires in cytomegalovirus infection. Study-level background: Recently identified HLA-C-restricted CMV epitopes were among the peptides used. Indications came from public TCR beta signatures; they pointed to CMV infection and to a matching HLA type.

The V gene's germline CDR1 is SGHTA and CDR2 FQGNSA. The CDR3 is 15 amino acids. Using its own MiXCR run on the reads, TCRdb lists one record per CDR3 protein. The table lists about 920,000 distinct CDR3 sequences, around 29% of them singletons. V is TRBV7-2 and J is TRBJ2-5, with D maybe TRBD1 (6 bases). This TCR was sampled from a human donor in good health (CMV status not recorded). Some clones in this sample may be carry-over from other donors' samples. The sample was cultured CD8+ T cells from PBMCs, taken from culture after CMV antigen stimulation. The CDR3 loop reads CASSPRTVDLETKYF. The CDR3, as DNA: TGTGCCAGCAGCCCCCGGACAGTCGATTTAGAGACCAAGTACTTC.